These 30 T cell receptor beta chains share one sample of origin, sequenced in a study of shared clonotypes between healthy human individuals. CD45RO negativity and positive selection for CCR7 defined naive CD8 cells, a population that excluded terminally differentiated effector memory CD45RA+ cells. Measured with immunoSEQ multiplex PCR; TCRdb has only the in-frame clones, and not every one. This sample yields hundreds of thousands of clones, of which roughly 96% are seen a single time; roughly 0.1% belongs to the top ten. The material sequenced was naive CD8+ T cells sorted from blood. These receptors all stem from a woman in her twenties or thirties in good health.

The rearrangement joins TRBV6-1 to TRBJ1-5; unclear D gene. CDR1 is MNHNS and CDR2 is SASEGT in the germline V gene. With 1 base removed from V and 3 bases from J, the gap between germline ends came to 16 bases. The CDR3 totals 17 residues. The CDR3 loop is CASSEGAVPRPNQPQHF. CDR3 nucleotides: TGTGCCAGCAGTGAAGGTGCCGTCCCGCGCCCCAATCAGCCCCAGCATTTT.

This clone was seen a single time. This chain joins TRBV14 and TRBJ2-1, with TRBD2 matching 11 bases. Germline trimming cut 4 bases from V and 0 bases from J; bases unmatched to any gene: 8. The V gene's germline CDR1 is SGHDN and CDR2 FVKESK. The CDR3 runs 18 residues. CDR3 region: CASSRGLAETFSYNEQFF. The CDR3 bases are TGTGCCAGCAGCCGGGGACTAGCGGAGACCTTCTCCTACAATGAGCAGTTCTTC.

Written as DNA, the CDR3 is TGCGCCAGCAGACCAAGGGGACAGTATGGCTACACCTTC. It is translated as CASRPRGQYGYTF. The chain is built from TRBV4-1 and TRBJ1-2; 7 bases match TRBD1. Per the germline V gene, CDR1 is MGHRA and CDR2 is YSYEKL. The V and J ends lost 6 bases and 5 bases, in that order; junction bases with no gene match: 6. The CDR3 has 13 amino acids.

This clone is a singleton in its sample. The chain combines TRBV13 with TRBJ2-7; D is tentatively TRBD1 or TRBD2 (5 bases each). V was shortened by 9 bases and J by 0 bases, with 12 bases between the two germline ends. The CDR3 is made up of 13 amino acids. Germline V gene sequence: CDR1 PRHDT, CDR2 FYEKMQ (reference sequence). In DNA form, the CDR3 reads TGTGCCAGTGGACGGGGCGGCTCCTACGAGCAGTACTTC. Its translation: CASGRGGSYEQYF.

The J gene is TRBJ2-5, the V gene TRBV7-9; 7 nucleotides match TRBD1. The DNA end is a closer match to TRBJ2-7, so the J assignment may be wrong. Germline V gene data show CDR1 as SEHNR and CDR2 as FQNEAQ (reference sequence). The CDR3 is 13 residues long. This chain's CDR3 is CASSGDSFDEQYF. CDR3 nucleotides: TGTGCCAGCAGCGGGGACAGTTTTGACGAGCAGTACTTC.

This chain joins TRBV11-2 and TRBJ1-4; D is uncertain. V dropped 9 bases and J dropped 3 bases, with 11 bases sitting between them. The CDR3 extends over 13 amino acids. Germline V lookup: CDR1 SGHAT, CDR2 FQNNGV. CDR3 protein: CASGNSPNEKLFF. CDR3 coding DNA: TGTGCCAGTGGGAACTCACCTAATGAAAAACTGTTTTTT.

The CDR3 here is CASSYAAMNTEAFF. The CDR3 coding sequence is TGCGCCAGCAGCTACGCAGCTATGAACACTGAAGCTTTCTTT. This rearrangement joins TRBV5-1 to TRBJ1-1; D not certain. Trimming left V 3 bases short and J 0 bases short, with 9 bases between. CDR3 size: 14 residues. Germline lookup yields CDR1 SGHRS and CDR2 YFSETQ.

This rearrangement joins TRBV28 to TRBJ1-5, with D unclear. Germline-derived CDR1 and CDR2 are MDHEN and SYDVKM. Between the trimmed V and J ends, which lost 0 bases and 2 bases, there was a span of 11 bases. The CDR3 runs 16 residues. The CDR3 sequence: CASSLWTSWGNQPQHF. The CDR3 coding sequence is TGTGCCAGCAGTTTATGGACGTCATGGGGCAATCAGCCCCAGCATTTT.

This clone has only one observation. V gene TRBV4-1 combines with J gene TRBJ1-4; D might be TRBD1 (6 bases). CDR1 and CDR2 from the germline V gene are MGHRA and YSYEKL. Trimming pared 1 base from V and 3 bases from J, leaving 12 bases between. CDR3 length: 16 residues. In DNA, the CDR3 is TGCGCCAGCAGCCAAGGATTTTCAGGGGCTAATGAAAAACTGTTTTTT. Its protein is CASSQGFSGANEKLFF.

In DNA form, the CDR3 reads TGTGCCAGCAGCTTCCCTATCACAGGGGGCGCGAACACCGGGGAGCTGTTTTTT. It codes for CASSFPITGGANTGELFF. This chain joins TRBV7-9 and TRBJ2-2; 9 nucleotides line up with TRBD1. There are 18 residues in the CDR3. Germline trimming cut 3 bases from V and 0 bases from J; bases unmatched to any gene: 8. From germline, CDR1 is SEHNR and CDR2 FQNEAQ (reference sequence). Full variable domain (missing parts from reference TRBV7-9 and TRBJ2-2): DTGVSQNPRHKITKRGQNVTFRCDPISEHNRLYWYRQTLGQGPEFLTYFQNEAQLEKSRLLSDRFSAERPKGSFSTLEIQRTEQGDSAMYLCASSFPITGGANTGELFFGEGSRLTVL.

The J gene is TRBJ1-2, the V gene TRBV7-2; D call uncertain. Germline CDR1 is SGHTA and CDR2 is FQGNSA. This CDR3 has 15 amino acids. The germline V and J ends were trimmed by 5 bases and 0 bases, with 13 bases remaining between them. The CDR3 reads CASSTVPGSNYGYTF. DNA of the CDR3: TGTGCCAGCAGCACCGTCCCGGGCTCTAACTATGGCTACACCTTC.

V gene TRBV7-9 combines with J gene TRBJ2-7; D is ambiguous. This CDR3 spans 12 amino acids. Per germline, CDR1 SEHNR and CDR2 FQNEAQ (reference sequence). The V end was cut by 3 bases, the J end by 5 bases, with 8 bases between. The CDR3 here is CASSLGKDEQYF. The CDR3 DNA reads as TGTGCCAGCAGCTTGGGGAAAGACGAGCAGTACTTC. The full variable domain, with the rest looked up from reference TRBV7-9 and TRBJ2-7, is DTGVSQNPRHKITKRGQNVTFRCDPISEHNRLYWYRQTLGQGPEFLTYFQNEAQLEKSRLLSDRFSAERPKGSFSTLEIQRTEQGDSAMYLCASSLGKDEQYFGPGTRLTVT.

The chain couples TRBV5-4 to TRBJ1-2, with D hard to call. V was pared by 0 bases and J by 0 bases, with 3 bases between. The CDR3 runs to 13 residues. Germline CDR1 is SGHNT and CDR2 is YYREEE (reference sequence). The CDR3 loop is CASSLEANYGYTF. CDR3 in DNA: TGTGCCAGCAGCTTGGAGGCTAACTATGGCTACACCTTC.

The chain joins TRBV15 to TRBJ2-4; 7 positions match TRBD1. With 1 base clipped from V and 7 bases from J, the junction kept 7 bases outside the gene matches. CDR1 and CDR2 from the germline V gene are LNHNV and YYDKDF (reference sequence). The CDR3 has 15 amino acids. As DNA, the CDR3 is TGTGCCACCAGCAGAGGACAGGGAACAGGCAACATTCAGTACTTC. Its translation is CATSRGQGTGNIQYF.

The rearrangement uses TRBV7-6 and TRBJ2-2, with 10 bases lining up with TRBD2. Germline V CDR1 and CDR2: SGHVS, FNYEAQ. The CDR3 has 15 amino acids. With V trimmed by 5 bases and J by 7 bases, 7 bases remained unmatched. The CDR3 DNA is TGTGCCAGCAGCCCTAAGCGGGAGGGCCACGGGGAGCTGTTTTTT. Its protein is CASSPKREGHGELFF. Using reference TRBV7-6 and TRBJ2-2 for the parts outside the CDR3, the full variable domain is GAGVSQSPRYKVTKRGQDVALRCDPISGHVSLYWYRQALGQGPEFLTYFNYEAQQDKSGLPNDRFSAERPEGSISTLTIQRTEQRDSAMYRCASSPKREGHGELFFGEGSRLTVL.

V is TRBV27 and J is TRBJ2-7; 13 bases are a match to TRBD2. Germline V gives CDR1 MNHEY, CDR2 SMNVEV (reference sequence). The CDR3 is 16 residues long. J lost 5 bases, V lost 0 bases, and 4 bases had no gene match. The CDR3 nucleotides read TGTGCCAGCAGTTTATCACTAGCGGGAGGGAGCGACGAGCAGTACTTC. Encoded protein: CASSLSLAGGSDEQYF.

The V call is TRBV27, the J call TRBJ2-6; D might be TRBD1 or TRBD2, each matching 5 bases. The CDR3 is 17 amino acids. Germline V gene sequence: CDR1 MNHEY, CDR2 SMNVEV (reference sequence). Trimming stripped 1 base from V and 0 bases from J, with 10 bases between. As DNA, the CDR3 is TGTGCCAGCAGTTTATGGGGACCTAACTCTGGGGCCAACGTCCTGACTTTC. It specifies CASSLWGPNSGANVLTF.

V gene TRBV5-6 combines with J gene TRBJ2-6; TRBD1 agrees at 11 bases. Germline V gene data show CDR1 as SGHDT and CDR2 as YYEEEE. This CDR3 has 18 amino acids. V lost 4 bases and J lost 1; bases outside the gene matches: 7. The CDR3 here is CASSAWTGGESGANVLTF. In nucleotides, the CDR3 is TGTGCCAGCAGCGCATGGACAGGGGGCGAATCTGGGGCCAACGTCCTGACTTTC.

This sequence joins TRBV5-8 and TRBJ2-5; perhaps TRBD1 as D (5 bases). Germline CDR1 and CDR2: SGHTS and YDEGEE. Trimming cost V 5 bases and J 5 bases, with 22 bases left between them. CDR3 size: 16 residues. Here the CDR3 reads CASSEGAQVGEETQYF. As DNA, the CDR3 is TGTGCCAGCAGTGAAGGGGCCCAAGTCGGAGAGGAGACCCAGTACTTC.

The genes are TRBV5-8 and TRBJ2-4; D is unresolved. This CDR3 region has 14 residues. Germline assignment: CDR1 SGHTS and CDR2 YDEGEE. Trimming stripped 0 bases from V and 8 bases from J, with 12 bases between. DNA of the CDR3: TGTGCCAGCAGCTTGGTCCCGGGTCTGGACATTCAGTACTTC. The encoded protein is CASSLVPGLDIQYF. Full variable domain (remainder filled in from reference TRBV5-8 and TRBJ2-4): EAGVTQSPTHLIKTRGQQATLRCSPISGHTSVYWYQQALGLGLQFLLWYDEGEERNRGNFPPRFSGRQFPNYSSELNVNALELEDSALYLCASSLVPGLDIQYFGAGTRLSVL.

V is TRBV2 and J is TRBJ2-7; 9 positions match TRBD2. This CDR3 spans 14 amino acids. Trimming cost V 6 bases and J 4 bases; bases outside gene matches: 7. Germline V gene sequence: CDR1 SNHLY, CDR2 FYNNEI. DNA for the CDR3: TGTGCCAGCAGGAAAACGGGACTAGCTTACGAGCAGTACTTC. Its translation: CASRKTGLAYEQYF.

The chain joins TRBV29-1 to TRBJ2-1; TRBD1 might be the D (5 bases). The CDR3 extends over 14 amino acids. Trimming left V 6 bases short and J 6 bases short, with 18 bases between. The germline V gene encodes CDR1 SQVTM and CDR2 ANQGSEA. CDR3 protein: CSVSGQRESNEQFF. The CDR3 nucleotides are TGCAGCGTCTCCGGACAAAGAGAAAGCAATGAGCAGTTCTTC.

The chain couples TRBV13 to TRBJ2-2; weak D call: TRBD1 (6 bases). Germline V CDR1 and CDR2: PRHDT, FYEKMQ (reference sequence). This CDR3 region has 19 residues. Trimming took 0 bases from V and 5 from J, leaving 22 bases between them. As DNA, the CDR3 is TGTGCCAGCAGCTTAGGCTATGGTTACCGGGACATCGAAACCGGGGAGCTGTTTTTT. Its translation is CASSLGYGYRDIETGELFF.

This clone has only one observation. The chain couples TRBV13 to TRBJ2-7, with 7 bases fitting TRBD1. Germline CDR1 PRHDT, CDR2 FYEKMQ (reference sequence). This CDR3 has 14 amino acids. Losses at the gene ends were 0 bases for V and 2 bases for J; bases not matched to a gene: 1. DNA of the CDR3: TGTGCCAGCAGCTTAGGGACAGGGCCCTACGAGCAGTACTTC. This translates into CASSLGTGPYEQYF.

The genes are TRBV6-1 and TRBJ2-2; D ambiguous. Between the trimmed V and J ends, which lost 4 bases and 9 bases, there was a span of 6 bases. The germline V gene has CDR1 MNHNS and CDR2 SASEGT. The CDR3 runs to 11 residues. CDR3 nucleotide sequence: TGTGCCAGCAGTGTACACCGGGAGCTGTTTTTT. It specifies CASSVHRELFF.

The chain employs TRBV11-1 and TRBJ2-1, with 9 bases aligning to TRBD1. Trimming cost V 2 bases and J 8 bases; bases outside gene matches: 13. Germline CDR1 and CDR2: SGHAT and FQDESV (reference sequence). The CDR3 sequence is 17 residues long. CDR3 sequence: CASSLTYTGGTIHEQFF. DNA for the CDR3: TGTGCCAGCAGCTTAACGTACACAGGGGGCACGATCCATGAGCAGTTCTTC.

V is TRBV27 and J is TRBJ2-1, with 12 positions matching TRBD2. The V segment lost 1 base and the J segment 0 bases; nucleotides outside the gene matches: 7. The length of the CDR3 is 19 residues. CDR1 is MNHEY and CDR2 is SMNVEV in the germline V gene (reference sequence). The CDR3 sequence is CASSLYNPSGRASYNEQFF. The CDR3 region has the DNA TGTGCCAGCAGTTTATATAACCCTAGCGGGAGGGCCTCCTACAATGAGCAGTTCTTC.

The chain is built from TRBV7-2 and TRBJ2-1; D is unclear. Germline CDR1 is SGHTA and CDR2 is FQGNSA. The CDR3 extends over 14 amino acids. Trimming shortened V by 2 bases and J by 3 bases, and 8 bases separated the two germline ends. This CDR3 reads CASSLRSNYNEQFF. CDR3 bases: TGTGCCAGCAGCTTACGATCCAACTACAATGAGCAGTTCTTC.

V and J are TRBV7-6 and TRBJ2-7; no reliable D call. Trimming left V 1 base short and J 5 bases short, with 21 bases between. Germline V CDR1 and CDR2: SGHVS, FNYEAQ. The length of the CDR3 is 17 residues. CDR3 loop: CASSLEAGIYKVDEQYF. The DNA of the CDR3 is TGTGCCAGCAGCTTAGAAGCAGGAATATATAAAGTCGACGAGCAGTACTTC.

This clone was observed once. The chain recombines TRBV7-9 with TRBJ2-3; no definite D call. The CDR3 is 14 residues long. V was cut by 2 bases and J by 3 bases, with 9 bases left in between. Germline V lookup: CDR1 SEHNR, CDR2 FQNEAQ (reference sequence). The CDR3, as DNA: TGTGCCAGCAGCTTATCGGGTAGGACAGATACGCAGTATTTT. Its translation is CASSLSGRTDTQYF.